A single sample is the source of the 2 T cell receptor beta chains below, sequenced in a study of siplizumab effects on memory and regulatory T cells. Sequenced by immunoSEQ multiplex PCR; TCRdb stores in-frame clones only, minus some. The data show tens of thousands of clones, roughly 87% seen once. Sequenced sample: Tregs sorted from blood. The receptors stem from a human donor in good health.

The rearrangement uses TRBV18 and TRBJ2-3, with 8 positions matching TRBD1. The trim removed 1 base at V and 4 bases at J, leaving 4 bases unmatched. The length of the CDR3 is 15 residues. Germline values: CDR1 KGHSH, CDR2 LQKENI. This CDR3 reads CASSPLDRGADTQYF. For the CDR3, the DNA is TGTGCCAGCTCACCACTAGACAGGGGAGCAGATACGCAGTATTTT.

This chain links TRBV6-5 with TRBJ1-2; 7 nucleotides align to TRBD1. The CDR3 has 13 residues. Germline lookup yields CDR1 MNHEY and CDR2 SVGAGI. The V and J ends lost 5 bases and 6 bases, in that order; junction bases with no gene match: 6. The CDR3 loop is CASSERQGNGYTF. The CDR3 nucleotides read TGTGCCAGCAGTGAAAGACAGGGAAATGGCTACACCTTC.